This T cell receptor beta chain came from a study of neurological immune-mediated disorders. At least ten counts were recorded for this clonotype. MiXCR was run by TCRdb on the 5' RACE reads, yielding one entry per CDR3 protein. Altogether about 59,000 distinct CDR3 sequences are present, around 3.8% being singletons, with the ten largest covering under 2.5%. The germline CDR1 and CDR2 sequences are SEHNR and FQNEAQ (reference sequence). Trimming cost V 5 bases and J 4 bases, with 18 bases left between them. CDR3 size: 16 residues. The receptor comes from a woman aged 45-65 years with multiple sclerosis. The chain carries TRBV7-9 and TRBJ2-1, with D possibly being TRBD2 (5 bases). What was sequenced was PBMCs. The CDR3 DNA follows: TGTGCCAGCAGCCACCAGGCGGGTAGCTTGTACAATGAGCAGTTCTTC. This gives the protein CASSHQAGSLYNEQFF.